Shown below are 10 T cell receptor beta chains from a single sample sequenced in a study of shared clonotypes between healthy human individuals. Sequencing was performed with immunoSEQ multiplex PCR; in TCRdb, only in-frame clones are kept and a portion is missing. The sample consists of around 700,000 clones, about two thirds of them appearing once. Sequencing used memory CD4+ T cells sorted from blood. Subset reported: CD45RA-negative fraction. Every receptor here comes from a woman aged 25 to 45 in good health.

This sequence joins TRBV2 and TRBJ2-3, with D perhaps TRBD2 (6 bases). The length of the CDR3 is 15 residues. V was clipped by 5 bases and J by 1 base, with 13 bases between them. The germline V gene encodes CDR1 SNHLY and CDR2 FYNNEI. As DNA, the CDR3 is TGTGCCAGCAGTCAGGGACTGGGTCGCACAGATACGCAGTATTTT. Its protein is CASSQGLGRTDTQYF.

Concerning this clone: Since a much larger clone is just one base distant, this may be a read error. This chain connects TRBV7-2 to TRBJ2-1; D is uncertain. In germline, CDR1 is SGHTA, CDR2 FQGNSA. The CDR3 consists of 13 residues. CDR3 sequence (DNA): TGTGCCAACAGCGCCCAGCGAGACAATGAGCAGTTCTTC. This gives the protein CANSAQRDNEQFF.

On this clone: In the same sample, other DNA sequences code for this CDR3. V is TRBV14 and J is TRBJ2-7, with TRBD2 matching 8 bases. Germline V gene data show CDR1 as SGHDN and CDR2 as FVKESK. This CDR3 spans 15 amino acids. V gave up 1 base and J gave up 2 bases; unmatched junction bases: 4. The CDR3 coding sequence is TGTGCCAGCAGCCAAGGGCTAGCGGGCACCTACGAGCAGTACTTC. This translates into CASSQGLAGTYEQYF.

The CDR3 here is CASSLGAGGSLYEQYF. The CDR3, as DNA: TGCGCCAGCAGCTTGGGAGCGGGAGGGTCCCTCTACGAGCAGTACTTC. The chain couples TRBV5-1 to TRBJ2-7, with 10 bases that match TRBD2. The CDR3 covers 16 residues. Germline trimming cut 0 bases from V and 3 bases from J; bases unmatched to any gene: 6. Germline CDR1 reads SGHRS; CDR2 reads YFSETQ.

J is TRBJ2-1 and V is TRBV14; D is perhaps TRBD2 (6 bases). Trimming cost V 4 bases and J 9 bases, with 19 bases left between them. The germline V gene has CDR1 SGHDN and CDR2 FVKESK. The CDR3 loop spans 15 amino acids. CDR3 DNA: TGTGCCAGCAGCCTCGGGACTTCCGGAAGGAGTGAGCAGTTCTTC. This translates into CASSLGTSGRSEQFF. The full variable domain, rest sourced from reference TRBV14 and TRBJ2-1, is EAGVTQFPSHSVIEKGQTVTLRCDPISGHDNLYWYRRVMGKEIKFLLHFVKESKQDESGMPNNRFLAERTGGTYSTLKVQPAELEDSGVYFCASSLGTSGRSEQFFGPGTRLTVL.

This clone has more than one count but fewer than ten. This chain connects TRBV6-6 to TRBJ2-7; TRBD1 aligns across 7 bases. J was trimmed by 4 bases and V by 2 bases; bases with no gene match: 2. The CDR3 sequence is 13 residues long. Germline CDR1 reads MNHNY; CDR2 reads SVGAGI (reference sequence). CDR3 in amino acids: CASSYTQGYEQYF. Written as DNA, the CDR3 is TGTGCCAGCAGTTACACACAGGGGTACGAGCAGTACTTC.

This clone appeared once. The chain couples TRBV11-3 to TRBJ2-1; TRBD2 matches at 9 bases. Per germline, CDR1 SGHNT and CDR2 YENEEA. V dropped 2 bases and J dropped 8; count of bases not matched to a gene: 4. The CDR3 extends over 14 amino acids. The CDR3 is CASSLLAGNDEQFF. The CDR3 DNA is TGTGCCAGCAGCTTACTAGCGGGAAATGATGAGCAGTTCTTC.

This chain uses TRBV27 with TRBJ2-2, with D uncertain. Trimming left V 8 bases short and J 5 bases short, with 15 bases between. The CDR3 has 14 residues. The germline V gene has CDR1 MNHEY and CDR2 SMNVEV (reference sequence). DNA of the CDR3: TGTGCCAGCTCACCCGACCGACGTACCGGGGAGCTGTTTTTT. This encodes CASSPDRRTGELFF.

This clone was seen more than once but under ten times. The CDR3 is CASSLDGYGYTF. The DNA of the CDR3 is TGTGCCAGCAGCTTAGACGGGTATGGCTACACCTTC. This rearrangement joins TRBV7-8 to TRBJ1-2, with D unclear. Germline values: CDR1 SGHVS, CDR2 FQNEAQ. This CDR3 contains 12 residues. The ends were cut back, 1 base at V and 5 bases at J, with 5 bases in the middle.

This rearrangement joins TRBV9 to TRBJ1-2; D not resolved. Germline V CDR1 and CDR2: SGDLS, YYNGEE. The V end lost 5 bases, the J end lost 8 bases, and 16 bases lay between the germline ends. The CDR3 is 13 amino acids. CDR3 protein: CASSAAPEDGYTF. In DNA, the CDR3 is TGTGCCAGCAGTGCAGCCCCCGAAGACGGCTACACCTTC.